What follows are 7 T cell receptor beta chains derived from one specimen sequenced in a study of tumour-infiltrating T cells in Burkitt lymphoma. Generated by immunoSEQ multiplex PCR, the TCRdb table keeps only in-frame clones and is missing some. The sample contains around 6,300 clones, roughly a tenth of which appear only once. Sequenced input: tumor tissue. The receptor set was obtained from a human donor with diffuse large B-cell lymphoma.

V gene TRBV5-4 combines with J gene TRBJ2-2; D perhaps matches TRBD2 (5 bases). This CDR3 spans 17 amino acids. The V and J ends lost 4 bases and 0 bases respectively, with 16 bases between them. CDR1 is SGHNT, CDR2 YYREEE, per germline (reference sequence). The CDR3 region has the DNA TGTGCCAGCAGCATACAACTAACGGGGACGAACACCGGGGAGCTGTTTTTT. Its protein product is CASSIQLTGTNTGELFF.

The CDR3 nucleotides are TGTGCCTGGAACGGGATTTATAATTCACCCCTCCACTTT. Encoded protein: CAWNGIYNSPLHF. The chain carries TRBV30 and TRBJ1-6; D remains unclear. The germline V and J ends were trimmed by 4 bases and 4 bases, with 8 bases remaining between them. The CDR3 runs to 13 residues. Germline V lookup: CDR1 GTSNPN, CDR2 SVGIG (reference sequence). The whole variable domain, remainder taken from reference TRBV30 and TRBJ1-6, is SQTIHQWPATLVQPVGSPLSLECTVEGTSNPNLYWYRQAAGRGLQLLFYSVGIGQISSEVPQNLSASRPQDRQFILSSKKLLLSDSGFYLCAWNGIYNSPLHFGNGTRLTVT.

V gene TRBV19 combines with J gene TRBJ2-7, with D possibly being TRBD1 (6 bases). This CDR3 contains 13 residues. The germline gives CDR1 LNHDA, CDR2 SQIVND (reference sequence). V lost 4 bases to trimming and J lost 1 base, with 8 bases between them. CDR3 residues: CASSRTESYEQYF. CDR3 nucleotide sequence: TGTGCCAGTAGTAGGACAGAGTCCTACGAGCAGTACTTC. The full variable domain, completed using reference TRBV19 and TRBJ2-7, is DGGITQSPKYLFRKEGQNVTLSCEQNLNHDAMYWYRQDPGQGLRLIYYSQIVNDFQKGDIAEGYSVSREKKESFPLTVTSAQKNPTAFYLCASSRTESYEQYFGPGTRLTVT.

This clone was detected only a few times. This chain uses TRBV7-9 with TRBJ1-6; D is possibly TRBD1 (5 bases). Germline-derived CDR1 and CDR2 are SEHNR and FQNEAQ (reference sequence). This CDR3 is built from 14 residues. V lost 3 bases to trimming and J lost 6 bases, with 9 bases between them. In DNA, the CDR3 is TGTGCCAGCAGCTTCGGGACGGCTAATTCACCCCTCCACTTT. Translated, it gives CASSFGTANSPLHF.

A few counts support this clone. This chain links TRBV9 with TRBJ1-1; possibly TRBD1 for D (6 bases). The CDR3 runs 15 residues. V gave up 4 bases and J gave up 1 base, with 14 bases separating them. The germline V gene has CDR1 SGDLS and CDR2 YYNGEE. CDR3 in DNA: TGTGCCAGCAGCTCAGGGGCAGGGCGGAACACTGAAGCTTTCTTT. Protein sequence: CASSSGAGRNTEAFF.

The rearrangement links TRBV27 to TRBJ1-5, with D possibly TRBD1 on 5 matching bases. Trimming took 0 bases from V and 6 from J, leaving 12 bases between them. Germline values: CDR1 MNHEY, CDR2 SMNVEV (reference sequence). This CDR3 has 15 amino acids. The CDR3 sequence is CASSLSQGLGQPQHF. The DNA for the CDR3 is TGTGCCAGCAGTTTATCTCAGGGACTCGGTCAGCCCCAGCATTTT.

This clone appeared a few times. The rearrangement uses TRBV4-1 and TRBJ1-1, with 7 positions matching TRBD1. V was pared by 5 bases and J by 7 bases, with 10 bases of the junction left unmatched. This CDR3 spans 14 amino acids. CDR1 and CDR2 (germline): MGHRA, YSYEKL. The CDR3 is CASSATGSLFEAFF. CDR3 nucleotides: TGCGCCAGCAGCGCGACAGGGTCTCTCTTTGAAGCTTTCTTT.